The next 32 T cell receptor beta chains were all read from a single sample in a study of control samples from healthy donors and cancer patients (dated by TCRdb to 2020 to 2021). Library preparation employed the immunoSEQ multiplex PCR assay. TCRdb holds this immuneACCESS table with in-frame rearrangements only. Some clones are missing; in checked studies, unresolved V genes explain under half, and the rest has no known cause. This sample lists 150,000 to 200,000 clones; about 92% were detected once. The ten largest clones take up 1.1% to 1.5% of the sample. Sequenced input: blood. These receptors were obtained from a man younger than 45 in good health.

The chain joins TRBV19 to TRBJ1-5; D gene unclear. V dropped 3 bases and J dropped 8 bases, with 14 bases sitting between them. Germline CDR1 LNHDA, CDR2 SQIVND (reference sequence). The CDR3 loop spans 14 amino acids. The CDR3 protein is CASSISGNGEPQHF. The CDR3 DNA sequence: TGTGCCAGTAGTATTTCAGGAAATGGGGAGCCCCAGCATTTT.

The rearrangement joins TRBV3-1 (or the pseudogene TRBV3-2) to TRBJ2-3; TRBD1 matches 8 bases. From germline, CDR1 is LGHDT and CDR2 YNNKEL (reference sequence). The CDR3 spans 16 residues. After removal of 1 base from V and 3 bases from J, the junction contained 6 bases not matched to a gene. CDR3 sequence: CASSQGGQGFTDTQYF. Written as DNA, the CDR3 is TGTGCCAGCAGCCAAGGAGGACAGGGTTTTACAGATACGCAGTATTTT.

CDR3 nucleotide sequence: TGTGCCAGCGTTAGGACAGGGGGGACTGAAGCTTTCTTT. It is translated as CASVRTGGTEAFF. The gene calls are TRBV6-5 and TRBJ1-1; 10 nucleotides agree with TRBD1. Germline V lookup: CDR1 MNHEY, CDR2 SVGAGI. J was trimmed by 5 bases and V by 8 bases; bases with no gene match: 5. The CDR3 has 13 residues.

This chain connects TRBV7-2 to TRBJ2-7, with D maybe TRBD2 (5 bases). The V end was cut by 1 base, the J end by 3 bases, with 13 bases between. CDR1 is SGHTA, CDR2 FQGNSA, per germline. This CDR3 is built from 15 residues. CDR3 region: CASSLELGLLYEQYF. Here the CDR3 DNA reads TGTGCCAGCAGCTTAGAATTAGGACTCCTCTACGAGCAGTACTTC.

V gene TRBV28 combines with J gene TRBJ1-5; D is unclear. In germline, CDR1 is MDHEN, CDR2 SYDVKM. The CDR3 length is 12 residues. The V and J ends lost 6 bases and 4 bases respectively, with 7 bases between them. CDR3 in amino acids: CASSKLNQPQHF. The DNA of the CDR3 is TGTGCCAGCAGCAAGCTTAATCAGCCCCAGCATTTT.

The rearrangement joins TRBV5-1 to TRBJ2-7; weak D call: TRBD1 (6 bases). The germline V and J ends were trimmed by 4 bases and 2 bases, with 16 bases remaining between them. The CDR3 length is 15 residues. Germline V lookup: CDR1 SGHRS, CDR2 YFSETQ. CDR3 nucleotides: TGCGCCAGCAGCGCCCGACAGGTCGGCCCCTACGAGCAGTACTTC. Its protein product is CASSARQVGPYEQYF.

The V call is TRBV10-2, the J call TRBJ1-3; unclear D gene. There are 13 residues in the CDR3. Germline values: CDR1 WSHSY, CDR2 SAAADI. Trimming took 6 bases from V and 4 from J, leaving 10 bases between them. Here the CDR3 reads CASSDPGGNTIYF. In DNA, the CDR3 is TGCGCCAGCAGCGACCCGGGGGGAAACACCATATATTTT.

The genes are TRBV6-4 and TRBJ2-3; D is possibly TRBD1 (6 bases). This CDR3 has 14 residues. CDR1 and CDR2 from the germline V gene are MRHNA and SNTAGT. V gave up 0 bases and J gave up 3 bases, with 7 bases separating them. The CDR3 DNA reads TGTGCCAGCAGTGACTCGGGGGCAACAGATACGCAGTATTTT. As protein: CASSDSGATDTQYF.

This clone has just one count. The genes are TRBV2 and TRBJ1-2; D might be TRBD1 (5 bases). V was cut by 10 bases and J by 4 bases, with 25 bases left in between. The germline V gene has CDR1 SNHLY and CDR2 FYNNEI. CDR3 length: 16 amino acids. DNA of the CDR3: TGTGCCACCACGCAGCGCGGGGGACGCCCAGCCTATGGCTACACCTTC. This sequence encodes CATTQRGGRPAYGYTF.

The chain recombines TRBV6-5 with TRBJ1-6, with 7 bases lining up with TRBD1. Losses at the gene ends were 4 bases for V and 11 bases for J; bases not matched to a gene: 11. The CDR3 runs 15 residues. CDR1 is MNHEY, CDR2 SVGAGI, per germline. For the CDR3, the DNA is TGTGCCAGCAGTTTCGAGGACAGGTCCGCTGCACCCCTCCACTTT. Its protein is CASSFEDRSAAPLHF.

The V and J genes are TRBV6-5 and TRBJ2-2, with TRBD1 as a possible D gene (5 bases). Germline V gives CDR1 MNHEY, CDR2 SVGAGI. This CDR3 comprises 15 residues. Trimming removed 2 bases at V and 1 base at J, with 8 bases between. In nucleotides, the CDR3 is TGTGCCAGCAGTTACGCCGGACAGAACACCGGGGAGCTGTTTTTT. Its protein product is CASSYAGQNTGELFF.

J is TRBJ1-6 and V is TRBV6-6; D not resolved. Trimming shortened V by 6 bases and J by 6 bases, and 15 bases separated the two germline ends. The CDR3 runs to 15 residues. Germline V lookup: CDR1 MNHNY, CDR2 SVGAGI (reference sequence). CDR3: CASRTPQNINSPLHF. CDR3 bases: TGTGCCAGCAGGACCCCACAGAACATTAATTCACCCCTCCACTTT.

This clone was observed a handful of times. The rearrangement joins TRBV4-3 to TRBJ1-2; the D is unclear. Trimming left V 0 bases short and J 7 bases short, with 12 bases between. This CDR3 comprises 14 residues. From germline, CDR1 is LGHNA and CDR2 YSLEER. The DNA for the CDR3 is TGCGCCAGCAGCCAAGATAGGCGGGGATCTGGCTACACCTTC. Protein: CASSQDRRGSGYTF.

The genes are TRBV9 and TRBJ1-1; perhaps TRBD1 as D (5 bases). V was cut by 5 bases and J by 5 bases, with 19 bases left in between. The CDR3 sequence is 15 residues long. Germline V lookup: CDR1 SGDLS, CDR2 YYNGEE. CDR3 coding DNA: TGTGCCAGCAGTCCGAGAGGACAAGGGGAAACTGAAGCTTTCTTT. Encoded protein: CASSPRGQGETEAFF. Full variable domain (rest looked up from reference TRBV9 and TRBJ1-1): DSGVTQTPKHLITATGQRVTLRCSPRSGDLSVYWYQQSLDQGLQFLIQYYNGEERAKGNILERFSAQQFPDLHSELNLSSLELGDSALYFCASSPRGQGETEAFFGQGTRLTVV.

The rearrangement uses TRBV6-5 and TRBJ1-1, with 7 positions matching TRBD1. The CDR3 has 14 amino acids. V lost 5 bases, J lost 10 bases, and 13 bases stayed unmatched. Germline values: CDR1 MNHEY, CDR2 SVGAGI. The CDR3: CASSLVGQARGAFF. Here the CDR3 DNA reads TGTGCCAGCAGTCTCGTCGGACAGGCAAGAGGAGCTTTCTTT.

This chain uses TRBV4-3 with TRBJ1-4, with D possibly being TRBD1 (5 bases). The CDR3 contains 14 residues. The germline V gene encodes CDR1 LGHNA and CDR2 YSLEER. Between the trimmed V and J ends, which lost 2 bases and 4 bases, there was a span of 8 bases. The chain's CDR3 is CASSQQGYNEKLFF. The CDR3 DNA is TGCGCCAGCAGCCAACAGGGTTATAATGAAAAACTGTTTTTT.

The chain uses TRBV10-3 and TRBJ2-2; D perhaps matches TRBD1 (5 bases). Deletions cut 6 bases from V and 6 bases from J, with 14 bases between. The germline CDR1 and CDR2 sequences are ENHRY and SYGVKD. The CDR3 extends over 14 amino acids. DNA for the CDR3: TGTGCCATCAGGTTGGACACAGACCCCGGGGAGCTGTTTTTT. It encodes CAIRLDTDPGELFF.

The chain recombines TRBV2 with TRBJ2-7; TRBD2 aligns across 8 bases. The CDR3 is 17 residues long. V shed 0 bases and J 5 bases; nucleotides not matched to a gene: 12. Per germline, CDR1 SNHLY and CDR2 FYNNEI. The CDR3 nucleotides are TGTGCCAGCAGTGAAGCGCGGCGGGAGGCCATTTCCCACGAGCAGTACTTC. Translation gives CASSEARREAISHEQYF.

V and J are TRBV24-1 and TRBJ1-1; 7 bases match TRBD1. CDR3 length equals 14 residues. The trim removed 7 bases at V and 0 bases at J, leaving 4 bases unmatched. Germline V gene lookup returns CDR1 KGHDR and CDR2 SFDVKD. The CDR3 DNA follows: TGTGCCACCAGGGAAGGGGGCCTGAACACTGAAGCTTTCTTT. Encoded protein: CATREGGLNTEAFF.

V is TRBV6-6 and J is TRBJ2-3, with 7 bases that match TRBD1. The V gene's germline CDR1 is MNHNY and CDR2 SVGAGI (reference sequence). With V trimmed by 5 bases and J by 2 bases, 4 bases remained unmatched. This CDR3 has 14 residues. In DNA, the CDR3 is TGTGCCAGCAGTAGGGGACAGTCCACAGATACGCAGTATTTT. Translated, it gives CASSRGQSTDTQYF.

The chain employs TRBV6-2 or TRBV6-3 and TRBJ1-1; D might be TRBD1 (5 bases). Per germline, CDR1 MNHEY and CDR2 SVGEGT. Trimming shortened V by 2 bases and J by 6 bases, and 10 bases separated the two germline ends. The CDR3 runs to 13 residues. The CDR3 nucleotides read TGTGCCAGCAGTTACGCAGGGACGGCTGAAGCTTTCTTT. Translated, it gives CASSYAGTAEAFF.

To note about this clone: At the DNA level, this CDR3 is encoded by other sequences in the same sample as well. The chain employs TRBV12-3 or TRBV12-4 and TRBJ2-3; 8 nucleotides align to TRBD2. CDR3 size: 13 residues. V shed 3 bases, J shed 4 bases, and the junction held 0 bases outside the gene matches. CDR3 protein: CASSLGLADTQYF. Written as DNA, the CDR3 is TGTGCCAGCAGTTTGGGACTAGCAGATACGCAGTATTTT.

As for this clone: Other DNA sequences in this specimen translate into the identical CDR3. J is TRBJ2-2 and V is TRBV27, with 9 bases fitting TRBD1. Germline CDR1 MNHEY, CDR2 SMNVEV (reference sequence). V lost 8 bases, J lost 6 bases, and 13 bases stayed unmatched. The CDR3 loop spans 16 amino acids. CDR3 region: CASRKNRDREAGELFF. CDR3 bases: TGTGCCAGCCGAAAGAACCGGGACAGGGAGGCCGGGGAGCTGTTTTTT.

This clone has only one observation. The chain's CDR3 is CASSIGGDQPQHF. Written as DNA, the CDR3 is TGTGCCAGTAGTATCGGGGGGGATCAGCCCCAGCATTTT. J is TRBJ1-5 and V is TRBV19, with a tentative D call TRBD1 (5 bases). The CDR3 runs 13 residues. Deletions cut 3 bases from V and 5 bases from J, with 8 bases between. Looked up from germline, CDR1 is LNHDA and CDR2 is SQIVND (reference sequence).

The V call is TRBV5-4, the J call TRBJ1-2; 7 bases line up with TRBD1. The ends lost 3 bases at V and 3 bases at J; junction bases unmatched: 11. This CDR3 spans 16 amino acids. The germline V gene has CDR1 SGHNT and CDR2 YYREEE (reference sequence). CDR3 bases: TGTGCCAGCAGCTGGAGCAACAGGGGCTCAGACTATGGCTACACCTTC. Its protein is CASSWSNRGSDYGYTF.

The V and J genes are TRBV18 and TRBJ2-7; TRBD1 might be the D (6 bases). V gave up 0 bases and J gave up 3 bases, with 12 bases separating them. The V gene's germline CDR1 is KGHSH and CDR2 LQKENI. The CDR3 runs to 15 residues. The CDR3: CASSPPRQESYEQYF. In nucleotides, the CDR3 is TGTGCCAGCTCACCACCGAGACAGGAGAGCTACGAGCAGTACTTC.

V gene TRBV7-2 combines with J gene TRBJ1-1; the D gene is possibly TRBD1 (5 bases). Looked up from germline, CDR1 is SGHTA and CDR2 is FQGNSA. The V and J ends lost 2 bases and 9 bases respectively, with 10 bases between them. The CDR3 has 12 residues. The DNA for the CDR3 is TGTGCCAGCAGCTTAACGCAGGGTAAAGCTTTCTTT. Its translation is CASSLTQGKAFF.

This clone was recorded once. This rearrangement joins TRBV6-5 to TRBJ2-4, with D hard to call. Germline lookup yields CDR1 MNHEY and CDR2 SVGAGI. The CDR3 is made up of 16 amino acids. V dropped 4 bases and J dropped 0 bases, with 13 bases sitting between them. CDR3 protein: CASSFTTTLAKNIQYF. CDR3 nucleotide sequence: TGTGCCAGCAGTTTTACTACAACCTTAGCCAAAAACATTCAGTACTTC.

The rearrangement uses TRBV28 and TRBJ1-2; 8 bases line up with TRBD1. This CDR3 region has 14 residues. Germline assignment: CDR1 MDHEN and CDR2 SYDVKM. The V gene end was trimmed by 5 bases and the J gene end by 4 bases; junction bases not matched to a gene: 6. The CDR3 DNA follows: TGTGCCAGCAGTACCAAAACAGGGGGCTATGGCTACACCTTC. Protein product: CASSTKTGGYGYTF.

V usage is TRBV12-3 or TRBV12-4 and J usage is TRBJ1-1; no firm D call. Trimming removed 6 bases at V and 0 bases at J, with 8 bases between. CDR3 length: 13 amino acids. This chain's CDR3 is CASSLHLNTEAFF. The DNA of the CDR3 is TGTGCCAGCAGCCTGCATTTGAACACTGAAGCTTTCTTT.

The rearrangement uses TRBV5-4 and TRBJ2-7; unclear D gene. V was pared by 0 bases and J by 1 base, with 8 bases between. Germline-derived CDR1 and CDR2 are SGHNT and YYREEE (reference sequence). The CDR3 runs 14 residues. The CDR3, as DNA: TGTGCCAGCAGCTTGGACAGCGTTTCCTACGAGCAGTACTTC. Translated: CASSLDSVSYEQYF.

V is TRBV6-2 or TRBV6-3 and J is TRBJ2-1; 8 nucleotides align to TRBD2. V was clipped by 2 bases and J by 10 bases; unmatched bases: 13. Germline V gives CDR1 MNHEY, CDR2 SVGEGT. The CDR3 has 16 residues. DNA for the CDR3: TGTGCCAGCAGTTACAAGCGGGGGACCCCCACGGGGGAGCAGTTCTTC. Translated: CASSYKRGTPTGEQFF.